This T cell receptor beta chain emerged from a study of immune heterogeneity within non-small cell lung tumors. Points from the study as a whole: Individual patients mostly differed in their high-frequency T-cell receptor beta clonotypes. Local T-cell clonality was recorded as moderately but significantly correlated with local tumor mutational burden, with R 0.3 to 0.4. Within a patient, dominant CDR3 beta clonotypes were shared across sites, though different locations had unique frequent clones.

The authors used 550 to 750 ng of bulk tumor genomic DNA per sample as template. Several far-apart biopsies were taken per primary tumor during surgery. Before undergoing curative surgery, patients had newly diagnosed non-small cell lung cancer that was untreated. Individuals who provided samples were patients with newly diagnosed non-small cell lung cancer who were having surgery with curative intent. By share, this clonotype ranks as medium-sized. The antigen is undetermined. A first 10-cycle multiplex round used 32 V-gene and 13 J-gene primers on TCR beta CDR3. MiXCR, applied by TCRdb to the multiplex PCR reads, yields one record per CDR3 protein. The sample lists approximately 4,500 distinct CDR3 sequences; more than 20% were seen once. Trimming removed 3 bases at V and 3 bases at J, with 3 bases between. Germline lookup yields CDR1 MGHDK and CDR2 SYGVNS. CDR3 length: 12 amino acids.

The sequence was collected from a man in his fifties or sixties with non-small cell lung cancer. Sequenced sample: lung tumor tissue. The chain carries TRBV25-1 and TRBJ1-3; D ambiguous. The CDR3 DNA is TGTGCCAGCAGTGACCTTGGAAACACCATATATTTT. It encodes CASSDLGNTIYF.